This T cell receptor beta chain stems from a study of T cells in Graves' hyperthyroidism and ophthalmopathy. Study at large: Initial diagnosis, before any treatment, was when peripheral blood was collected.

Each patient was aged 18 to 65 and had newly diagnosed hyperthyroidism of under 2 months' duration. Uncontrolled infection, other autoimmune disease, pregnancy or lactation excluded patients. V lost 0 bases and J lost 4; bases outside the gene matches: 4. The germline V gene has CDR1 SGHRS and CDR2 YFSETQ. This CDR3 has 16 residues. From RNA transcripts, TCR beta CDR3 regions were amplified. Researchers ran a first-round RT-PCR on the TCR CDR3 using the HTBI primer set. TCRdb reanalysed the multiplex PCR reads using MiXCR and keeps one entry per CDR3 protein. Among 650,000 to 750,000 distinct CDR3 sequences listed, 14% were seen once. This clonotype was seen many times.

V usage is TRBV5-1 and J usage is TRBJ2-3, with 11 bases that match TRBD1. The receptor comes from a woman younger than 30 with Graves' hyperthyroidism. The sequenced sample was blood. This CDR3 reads CASSLAPGQGADTQYF. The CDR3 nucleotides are TGCGCCAGCAGCTTGGCCCCGGGACAGGGGGCAGATACGCAGTATTTT.